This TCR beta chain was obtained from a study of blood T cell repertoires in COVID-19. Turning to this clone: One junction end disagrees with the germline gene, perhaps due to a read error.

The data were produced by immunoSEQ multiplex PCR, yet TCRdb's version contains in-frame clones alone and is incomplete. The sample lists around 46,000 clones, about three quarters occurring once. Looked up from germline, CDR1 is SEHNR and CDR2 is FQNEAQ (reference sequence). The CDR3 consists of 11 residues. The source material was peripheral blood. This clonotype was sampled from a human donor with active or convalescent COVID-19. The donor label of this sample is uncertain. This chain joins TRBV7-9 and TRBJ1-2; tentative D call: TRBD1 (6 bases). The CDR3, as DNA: TGTGCCAGCAGCATTGACAGGCTACCCCTCTTC. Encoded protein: CASSIDRLPLF.